These 11 T cell receptor beta chains originate from one sample sequenced in a study of T cells after yellow fever vaccination (dated by TCRdb to the late 2010s). This specimen's treatment or condition label, per the study, means: live attenuated yellow fever vaccine strain. Library preparation used 5' RACE. Data came from an Illumina NovaSeq 6000. TCRdb reprocessed the public reads (quality trimming at Q25 with fastp, clone calling with MiXCR) and kept in-frame beta chains. Rows are unified per CDR3 protein, each entry keeping the most common DNA and genes. The sample records under 200,000 distinct CDR3 sequences, roughly 11% of which are singletons. The ten top clones hold 36% of the sample. This specimen consisted of CD8+ T cells sorted from PBMCs, obtained 15 days after the yellow fever booster vaccination. Receptor source: a man aged 18 to 29 who received the YFV17D yellow fever vaccine.

J is TRBJ2-3 and V is TRBV12-3 or TRBV12-4; D is possibly TRBD1 (6 bases). V was pared by 7 bases and J by 4 bases, with 15 bases between. CDR3 length: 14 residues. Here the CDR3 DNA reads TGTGCCAGCATAGGTCAGGGGCCCCCAGATACGCAGTATTTT. This encodes CASIGQGPPDTQYF.

V gene TRBV27 combines with J gene TRBJ2-5; 7 bases fit TRBD2. V was clipped by 4 bases and J by 4 bases; unmatched bases: 3. The CDR3 runs to 13 residues. CDR1 is MNHEY, CDR2 SMNVEV, per germline (reference sequence). The DNA of the CDR3 is TGTGCCAGCAGTTGGGGCGGGGGAGAGACCCAGTACTTC. Translating gives CASSWGGGETQYF.

Here the CDR3 DNA reads TGTGCCAGCAGTTACGCGGTCGAGGGTGACGGGACTGAAGCTTTCTTT. Amino acids: CASSYAVEGDGTEAFF. The rearrangement uses TRBV6-2 or TRBV6-3 and TRBJ1-1; D remains ambiguous. Looked up from germline, CDR1 is MNHEY and CDR2 is SVGEGT. The CDR3 runs to 16 residues. Deletions cut 2 bases from V and 5 bases from J, with 18 bases between.

In its sample, this clonotype was seen a few times. The CDR3 DNA is TGTGCCAGCAGCCCTCGACAGGGGGGCCCCCCCGGGGAGCTGTTTTTT. Its translation: CASSPRQGGPPGELFF. The V gene is TRBV7-3, the J gene TRBJ2-2, with 9 bases fitting TRBD1. Trimming removed 5 bases from V and 6 bases from J; junction bases left unmatched: 10. Germline V gives CDR1 SGHTA, CDR2 FQGTGA. The CDR3 is made up of 16 amino acids.

The rearrangement joins TRBV4-3 to TRBJ1-1; no reliable D call. Trimming took 0 bases from V and 4 from J, leaving 15 bases between them. Germline V gene sequence: CDR1 LGHNA, CDR2 YSLEER. The CDR3 totals 16 residues. CDR3 sequence (DNA): TGCGCCAGCAGCCAAGACCGATTTTGGTTGGTCACTGAAGCTTTCTTT. This gives the protein CASSQDRFWLVTEAFF.

This clonotype was seen a few times. The J gene is TRBJ2-2, the V gene TRBV2, with 7 bases identical to TRBD1. With V trimmed by 1 base and J by 2 bases, 4 bases remained unmatched. Germline values: CDR1 SNHLY, CDR2 FYNNEI. The CDR3 runs to 16 residues. CDR3 loop: CASSEDRGINTGELFF. CDR3 nucleotide sequence: TGTGCCAGCAGTGAAGACAGGGGTATCAACACCGGGGAGCTGTTTTTT.

This clonotype appeared many times. The genes are TRBV5-1 and TRBJ2-1; possible D gene TRBD1, 6 bases. CDR3 length: 14 residues. Trimming took 4 bases from V and 6 from J, leaving 14 bases between them. Per germline, CDR1 SGHRS and CDR2 YFSETQ. This chain's CDR3 is CASSPEGVPNEQFF. The CDR3 DNA reads as TGCGCCAGCAGCCCAGAGGGGGTTCCCAATGAGCAGTTCTTC.

V gene TRBV6-5 combines with J gene TRBJ1-4; D unclear. V was shortened by 0 bases and J by 12 bases, with 17 bases between the two germline ends. CDR3 length equals 15 residues. Germline CDR1 is MNHEY and CDR2 is SVGAGI. This chain's CDR3 is CASSYSDVRISELFF. CDR3 in DNA: TGTGCCAGCAGTTACTCGGATGTTCGAATTTCTGAACTGTTTTTT.

This clonotype came up many times. The chain employs TRBV4-1 and TRBJ2-2; a possible D gene is TRBD2 (7 bases). This CDR3 has 18 amino acids. Per germline, CDR1 MGHRA and CDR2 YSYEKL. Trimming pared 6 bases from V and 2 bases from J, leaving 22 bases between. This chain's CDR3 is CASSLRQRGGLNTGELFF. The CDR3 DNA is TGCGCCAGCAGTCTACGACAAAGGGGGGGACTAAACACCGGGGAGCTGTTTTTT.

This chain joins TRBV24-1 and TRBJ2-2, with D uncertain. Germline V gene lookup returns CDR1 KGHDR and CDR2 SFDVKD. V was trimmed by 5 bases and J by 3 bases, leaving 3 bases between them. The CDR3 consists of 12 residues. CDR3 amino acids: CATSGDTGELFF. The CDR3, as DNA: TGTGCCACCAGTGGGGACACCGGGGAGCTGTTTTTT.

J is TRBJ1-6 and V is TRBV9, with D possibly being TRBD1 (5 bases). The germline V gene encodes CDR1 SGDLS and CDR2 YYNGEE. This CDR3 region has 12 residues. Trimming removed 3 bases at V and 7 bases at J, with 5 bases between. In DNA, the CDR3 is TGTGCCAGCAGCGCAGGGAATTCACCCCTCCACTTT. Translated, it gives CASSAGNSPLHF.